This T cell receptor (beta chain) emerged from a study of blood T cell repertoires in COVID-19. TCRdb's table, derived via immunoSEQ multiplex PCR, lists solely in-frame clones and lacks some. Of under 500,000 clones in the sample, roughly nine tenths were seen once. Material: PBMCs or T cells enriched from blood (not recorded which). This sequence originates from a man in his thirties or forties who had recovered from COVID-19.

CDR3 in amino acids: CASSSQPGKSNEKLFF. The CDR3 DNA reads as TGTGCCAGCAGCAGTCAACCAGGGAAGAGTAATGAAAAACTGTTTTTT. V and J are TRBV5-6 and TRBJ1-4, with D tentatively TRBD1 (5 bases). This CDR3 contains 16 residues. Between the trimmed V and J ends, which lost 4 bases and 4 bases, there was a span of 17 bases. Germline V gives CDR1 SGHDT, CDR2 YYEEEE.